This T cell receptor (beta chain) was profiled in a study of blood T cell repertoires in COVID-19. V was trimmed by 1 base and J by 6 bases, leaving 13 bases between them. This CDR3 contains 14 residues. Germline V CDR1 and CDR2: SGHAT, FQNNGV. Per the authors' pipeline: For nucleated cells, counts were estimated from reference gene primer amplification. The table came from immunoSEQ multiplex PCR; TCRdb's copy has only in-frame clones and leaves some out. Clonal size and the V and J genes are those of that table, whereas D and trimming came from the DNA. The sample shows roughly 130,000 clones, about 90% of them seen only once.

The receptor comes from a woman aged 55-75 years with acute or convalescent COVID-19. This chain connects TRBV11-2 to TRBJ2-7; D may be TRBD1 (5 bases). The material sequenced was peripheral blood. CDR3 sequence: CASSLALGPGEQYF. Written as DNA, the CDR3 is TGTGCCAGCAGCTTAGCGCTGGGGCCTGGCGAGCAGTACTTC.